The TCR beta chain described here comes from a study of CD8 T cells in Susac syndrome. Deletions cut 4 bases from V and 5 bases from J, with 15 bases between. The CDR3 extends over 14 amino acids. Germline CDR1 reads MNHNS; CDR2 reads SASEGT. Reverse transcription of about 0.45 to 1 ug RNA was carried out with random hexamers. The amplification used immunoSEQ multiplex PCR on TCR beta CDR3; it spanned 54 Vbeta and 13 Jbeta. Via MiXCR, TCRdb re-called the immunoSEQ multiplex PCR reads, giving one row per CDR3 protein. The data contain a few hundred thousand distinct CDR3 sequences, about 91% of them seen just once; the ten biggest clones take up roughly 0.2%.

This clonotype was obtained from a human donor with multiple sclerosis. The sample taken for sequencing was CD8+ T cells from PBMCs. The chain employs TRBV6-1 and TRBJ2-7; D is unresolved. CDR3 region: CASSGSTDSDEQYF. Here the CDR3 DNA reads TGTGCCAGCAGTGGCTCTACGGATTCGGACGAGCAGTACTTC.